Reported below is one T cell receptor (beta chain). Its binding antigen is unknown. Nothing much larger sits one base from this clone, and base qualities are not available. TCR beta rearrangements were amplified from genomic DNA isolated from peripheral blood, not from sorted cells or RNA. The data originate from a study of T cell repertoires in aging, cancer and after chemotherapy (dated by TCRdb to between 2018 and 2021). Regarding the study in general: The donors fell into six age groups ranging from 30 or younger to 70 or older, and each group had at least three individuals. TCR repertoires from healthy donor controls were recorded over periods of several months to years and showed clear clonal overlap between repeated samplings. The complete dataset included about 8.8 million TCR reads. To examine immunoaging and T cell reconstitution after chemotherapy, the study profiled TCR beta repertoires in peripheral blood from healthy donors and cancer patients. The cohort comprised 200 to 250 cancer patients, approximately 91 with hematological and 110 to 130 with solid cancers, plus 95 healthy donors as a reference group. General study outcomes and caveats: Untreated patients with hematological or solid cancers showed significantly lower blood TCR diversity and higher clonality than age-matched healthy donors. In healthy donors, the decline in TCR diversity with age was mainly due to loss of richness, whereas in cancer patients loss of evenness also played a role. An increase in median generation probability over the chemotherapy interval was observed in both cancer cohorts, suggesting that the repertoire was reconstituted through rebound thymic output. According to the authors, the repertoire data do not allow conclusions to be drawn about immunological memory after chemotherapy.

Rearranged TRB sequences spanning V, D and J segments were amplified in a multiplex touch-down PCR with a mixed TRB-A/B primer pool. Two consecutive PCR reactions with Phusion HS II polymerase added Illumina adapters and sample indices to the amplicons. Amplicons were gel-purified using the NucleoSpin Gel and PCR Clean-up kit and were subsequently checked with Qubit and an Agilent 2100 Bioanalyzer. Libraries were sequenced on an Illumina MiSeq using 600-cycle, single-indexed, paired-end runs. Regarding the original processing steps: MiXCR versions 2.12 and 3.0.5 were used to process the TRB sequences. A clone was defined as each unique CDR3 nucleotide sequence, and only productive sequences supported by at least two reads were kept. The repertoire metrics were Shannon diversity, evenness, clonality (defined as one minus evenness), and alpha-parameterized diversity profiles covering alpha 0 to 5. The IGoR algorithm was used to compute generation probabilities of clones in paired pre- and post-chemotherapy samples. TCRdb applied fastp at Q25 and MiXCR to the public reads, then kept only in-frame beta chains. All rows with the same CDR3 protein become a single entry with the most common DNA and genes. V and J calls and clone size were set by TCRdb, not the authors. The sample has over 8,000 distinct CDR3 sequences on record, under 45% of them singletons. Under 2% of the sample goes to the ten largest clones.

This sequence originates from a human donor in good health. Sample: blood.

This receptor carries the CDR3 CASSYDNSPLHF. In nucleotide form, the sequence is TGTGCCAGCAGTTATGATAATTCACCCCTCCACTTT. Rearrangement joined TRBV6-5 to TRBJ1-6, with the D gene too uncertain to name. The CDR3 contains 12 residues, cysteine and phenylalanine counted. Only the CDR3 portion is preserved as DNA: 36 bases, with reading frame beginning at the first base. The germline V gene provides CDR1 MNHEY and CDR2 SVGAGI. V is pared back by 3 bases and J by 5 bases, with 2 bases lying between the germline termini.